This TCR beta chain was identified during a study of PD-1 blockade in classical Hodgkin lymphoma. Turning to the study itself: Every 2 weeks, patients had 3 mg/kg nivolumab intravenously.

This clone was observed a single time. What it binds is not known. The germline CDR1 and CDR2 sequences are SNHLY and FYNNEI. The CDR3 sequence is 15 residues long. V lost 4 bases to trimming and J lost 3 bases; unmatched junction nucleotides: 5. Whole-study results and caveats: Newly diagnosed patients were reported to exhibit reduced baseline TCR diversity relative to healthy donors.

Sequenced by immunoSEQ multiplex PCR; TCRdb stores in-frame clones only, minus some. The repertoire holds 23,000 or so clones, about four fifths seen once, with roughly 22% in the top ten. Time point here: cycle 4 day 1 (C4D1), after around six weeks of nivolumab. Each and every patient relapsed after autologous stem cell transplantation, and patients got differing brentuximab vedotin exposure. This sample comprised peripheral blood mononuclear cells (PBMCs), obtained before the fourth cycle of nivolumab. The receptor was derived from a human donor with classical Hodgkin lymphoma. The rearrangement joins TRBV2 to TRBJ2-7; 11 nucleotides match TRBD1. The CDR3 DNA reads TGTGCCAGCAGTGGGGGGACAGGGGGACTCTACGAGCAGTACTTC. This encodes CASSGGTGGLYEQYF.